The 25 T cell receptor beta chains in this list originate from one sample, sequenced in a study of T cell changes during pregnancy in multiple sclerosis. The method was immunoSEQ multiplex PCR; TCRdb's version includes in-frame clones alone and lacks a portion of them. This table holds about 110,000 clones, under 95% found once. Sequenced here: peripheral blood, sampled after pregnancy. These receptors came from a female donor with multiple sclerosis, enrolled in a pregnancy study.

J is TRBJ2-1 and V is TRBV28; 7 bases are a match to TRBD2. The CDR3 extends over 15 amino acids. Germline values: CDR1 MDHEN, CDR2 SYDVKM. V lost 7 bases and J lost 0; bases outside the gene matches: 6. The CDR3 region has the DNA TGTGCCAGCATTCCTACGGGGGGCTCCTACAATGAGCAGTTCTTC. It translates to CASIPTGGSYNEQFF.

The J gene is TRBJ1-2, the V gene TRBV19; a possible D gene is TRBD1 (6 bases). From germline, CDR1 is LNHDA and CDR2 SQIVND (reference sequence). V lost 5 bases to trimming and J lost 2 bases, with 12 bases between them. This CDR3 region has 14 residues. CDR3 DNA sequence: TGTGCCAGTAGTCGAGGGGGGGTGAACTATGGCTACACCTTC. It yields the protein CASSRGGVNYGYTF.

This clone was seen a single time. This chain uses TRBV7-9 with TRBJ2-1; 12 bases map to TRBD2. The junction had 5 bases not matched to a gene; V was cut back by 5 bases and J by 9 bases. The germline V gene has CDR1 SEHNR and CDR2 FQNEAQ (reference sequence). The CDR3 length is 14 residues. For the CDR3, the DNA is TGTGCCAGCAGCCCCCTGACTAGCGGGGGTGAGCAGTTCTTC. It is translated as CASSPLTSGGEQFF.

This rearrangement joins TRBV30 to TRBJ1-2, with D perhaps TRBD1 (6 bases). The CDR3 sequence is 14 residues long. The germline V gene encodes CDR1 GTSNPN and CDR2 SVGIG (reference sequence). V lost 7 bases and J lost 0, with 15 bases in between. CDR3 region: CASRGGGANYGYTF. The CDR3 DNA reads TGTGCCTCTCGGGGAGGGGGAGCTAACTATGGCTACACCTTC. Based on the CDR3 plus reference TRBV30 and TRBJ1-2, the full variable domain is SQTIHQWPATLVQPVGSPLSLECTVEGTSNPNLYWYRQAAGRGLQLLFYSVGIGQISSEVPQNLSASRPQDRQFILSSKKLLLSDSGFYLCASRGGGANYGYTFGSGTRLTVV.

The DNA of the CDR3 is TGTGCCAGCAGCGGGCTTGGCTACACCTTC. It translates to CASSGLGYTF. The chain carries TRBV11-2 and TRBJ1-2; D is unresolved. Germline assignment: CDR1 SGHAT and CDR2 FQNNGV. The CDR3 extends over 10 amino acids. Trimming left V 5 bases short and J 7 bases short, with 5 bases between.

In regard to this clone: The junction shows a germline mismatch at one end, possibly a read error. This sequence joins TRBV19 and TRBJ2-1, with a weak D call TRBD1 (6 bases). Germline-derived CDR1 and CDR2 are LNHDA and SQIVND (reference sequence). CDR3 length: 14 residues. CDR3 region: CASSMGAGYTEQFF. Here the CDR3 DNA reads TGTGCCAGTAGTATGGGGGCCGGGTACACTGAGCAGTTCTTC.

The J gene is TRBJ2-3, the V gene TRBV19; possible D gene TRBD1, 5 bases. Trimming pared 0 bases from V and 6 bases from J, leaving 7 bases between. CDR3 length equals 13 residues. Germline V gene data show CDR1 as LNHDA and CDR2 as SQIVND (reference sequence). CDR3 in DNA: TGTGCCAGTAGTATAGACAGGGTGGATACGCAGTATTTT. Its translation is CASSIDRVDTQYF.

The chain links TRBV28 to TRBJ1-5; the match to TRBD1 covers 10 bases. The CDR3 is made up of 15 amino acids. The germline V gene encodes CDR1 MDHEN and CDR2 SYDVKM. V lost 3 bases, J lost 7 bases, and 6 bases stayed unmatched. The CDR3 DNA sequence: TGTGCCAGCAGTTTTAGGACAGGGGGGTTACAGCCCCAGCATTTT. This translates into CASSFRTGGLQPQHF. The full variable domain, with the rest looked up from reference TRBV28 and TRBJ1-5, is DVKVTQSSRYLVKRTGEKVFLECVQDMDHENMFWYRQDPGLGLRLIYFSYDVKMKEKGDIPEGYSVSREKKERFSLILESASTNQTSMYLCASSFRTGGLQPQHFGDGTRLSIL.

The V and J genes are TRBV11-2 and TRBJ2-1; 8 bases align to TRBD2. The germline gives CDR1 SGHAT, CDR2 FQNNGV. Trimming at V came to 5 bases and at J to 4 bases, leaving 7 bases not matched to a gene. CDR3 length: 15 amino acids. The CDR3 loop is CASSTRGGEYNEQFF. The CDR3 DNA reads TGTGCCAGCAGCACCCGGGGGGGTGAGTACAATGAGCAGTTCTTC.

The chain is built from TRBV6-6 and TRBJ2-7; TRBD1 matches 10 bases. CDR1 and CDR2 (germline): MNHNY, SVGAGI (reference sequence). After removal of 6 bases from V and 3 bases from J, the junction contained 11 bases not matched to a gene. CDR3 length: 16 residues. CDR3 region: CASSKLGRDRGYEQYF. The CDR3 DNA reads TGTGCCAGCAGCAAACTTGGCCGGGACAGGGGCTACGAGCAGTACTTC.

The chain uses TRBV5-4 and TRBJ2-5; possibly TRBD2 for D (6 bases). Germline V gene sequence: CDR1 SGHNT, CDR2 YYREEE (reference sequence). The CDR3 runs to 14 residues. Trimming pared 4 bases from V and 7 bases from J, leaving 17 bases between. The CDR3 is CASSPGGGEVTQYF. In DNA form, the CDR3 reads TGTGCCAGCAGCCCCGGAGGCGGGGAGGTGACCCAGTACTTC.

The chain has TRBV14 and TRBJ1-3; D is possibly TRBD1 (6 bases). Germline V gives CDR1 SGHDN, CDR2 FVKESK. The CDR3 is 16 residues long. V was cut by 2 bases and J by 3 bases, with 14 bases left in between. CDR3 DNA sequence: TGTGCCAGCAGCCAAACCCAGGGGTCCTTTGGAAACACCATATATTTT. It translates to CASSQTQGSFGNTIYF.

This clone was found once. CDR3 DNA: TGTGCCAGCAGCTTAGCTCTTAACAATGAGCAGTTCTTC. Protein: CASSLALNNEQFF. This chain joins TRBV7-8 and TRBJ2-1; D not resolved. The length of the CDR3 is 13 residues. V was cut by 0 bases and J by 5 bases, with 5 bases left in between. From germline, CDR1 is SGHVS and CDR2 FQNEAQ.

The CDR3 region is CASSPRLAGTYEQYF. The DNA of the CDR3 is TGTGCCAGCAGCCCCCGACTAGCGGGGACCTACGAGCAGTACTTC. The chain has TRBV7-8 and TRBJ2-7; TRBD2 aligns across 11 bases. The germline gives CDR1 SGHVS, CDR2 FQNEAQ. Trimming took 5 bases from V and 2 from J; bases not matched to a gene: 5. The CDR3 contains 15 residues.

This sequence joins TRBV30 and TRBJ1-1; 9 bases are shared with TRBD1. V was clipped by 5 bases and J by 6 bases; unmatched bases: 13. The CDR3 is 15 residues long. Germline lookup yields CDR1 GTSNPN and CDR2 SVGIG (reference sequence). CDR3 region: CAWRDRASYRSEAFF. The CDR3 DNA is TGTGCCTGGCGGGACAGGGCAAGCTACCGATCTGAAGCTTTCTTT.

This clone was detected only once. CDR3: CASSSINANTGELFF. CDR3 nucleotides: TGTGCCAGCAGCTCTATTAATGCGAACACCGGGGAGCTGTTTTTT. This chain uses TRBV5-4 with TRBJ2-2; D not certain. Between the trimmed V and J ends, which lost 3 bases and 0 bases, there was a span of 9 bases. The CDR3 totals 15 residues. Germline CDR1 SGHNT, CDR2 YYREEE (reference sequence). The entire variable domain, with the rest obtained from reference TRBV5-4 and TRBJ2-2, is as follows: ETGVTQSPTHLIKTRGQQVTLRCSSQSGHNTVSWYQQALGQGPQFIFQYYREEENGRGNFPPRFSGLQFPNYSSELNVNALELDDSALYLCASSSINANTGELFFGEGSRLTVL.

This clone was seen just once. The gene calls are TRBV5-1 and TRBJ1-4; D gene ambiguous. Per germline, CDR1 SGHRS and CDR2 YFSETQ. The length of the CDR3 is 16 residues. The ends were cut back, 2 bases at V and 0 bases at J, with 11 bases in the middle. The CDR3 spells CASSFEPPATNEKLFF. The CDR3 nucleotides are TGCGCCAGCAGCTTCGAGCCCCCGGCAACTAATGAAAAACTGTTTTTT.

The V gene is TRBV2, the J gene TRBJ1-1; D is ambiguous. V dropped 0 bases and J dropped 0 bases, with 11 bases sitting between them. The CDR3 runs 16 residues. From germline, CDR1 is SNHLY and CDR2 FYNNEI. DNA of the CDR3: TGTGCCAGCAGTGAAGCGCTTCTACCGATGAACACTGAAGCTTTCTTT. Encoded protein: CASSEALLPMNTEAFF.

This chain links TRBV5-1 with TRBJ1-4, with TRBD1 matching over 10 bases. The CDR3 runs to 15 residues. The trim removed 4 bases at V and 5 bases at J, leaving 5 bases unmatched. Germline V gene data show CDR1 as SGHRS and CDR2 as YFSETQ. CDR3 residues: CASSVDRGRNEKLFF. DNA for the CDR3: TGCGCCAGCAGCGTAGACAGGGGGCGCAATGAAAAACTGTTTTTT.

The genes are TRBV19 and TRBJ1-1; D remains unclear. This CDR3 has 11 amino acids. V lost 7 bases and J 2 bases, leaving 5 bases between the germline ends. Looked up from germline, CDR1 is LNHDA and CDR2 is SQIVND (reference sequence). The CDR3 region has the DNA TGTGCCAGTACCTTAAACACTGAAGCTTTCTTT. Amino acids: CASTLNTEAFF.

V is TRBV4-1 and J is TRBJ2-7, with D perhaps matching TRBD1 (6 bases). CDR1 is MGHRA, CDR2 YSYEKL, per germline. With 0 bases removed from V and 2 bases from J, the gap between germline ends came to 11 bases. CDR3 length: 15 residues. The CDR3 sequence is CASSQEIGGTYEQYF. CDR3 nucleotide sequence: TGCGCCAGCAGCCAAGAGATAGGGGGAACCTACGAGCAGTACTTC.

The chain is built from TRBV7-9 and TRBJ2-1; D not certain. The CDR3 length is 13 residues. Germline CDR1 SEHNR, CDR2 FQNEAQ (reference sequence). V lost 5 bases and J lost 13, with 18 bases in between. This CDR3 is CASSPRVFPPQFF. The CDR3, as DNA: TGTGCCAGCAGCCCCCGGGTTTTCCCTCCTCAGTTCTTC.

The chain has TRBV18 and TRBJ1-1; D may be TRBD1 (5 bases). Trimming removed 3 bases from V and 4 bases from J, with 9 bases in between. Germline V gives CDR1 KGHSH, CDR2 LQKENI. CDR3 length equals 13 residues. CDR3 region: CASSPREATEAFF. The CDR3 DNA reads as TGTGCCAGCTCACCCAGGGAGGCCACTGAAGCTTTCTTT.

The chain is built from TRBV5-1 and TRBJ2-7, with 8 bases matching TRBD1. CDR1 is SGHRS, CDR2 YFSETQ, per germline. Trimming removed 5 bases from V and 1 base from J; junction bases left unmatched: 8. The CDR3 covers 15 residues. For the CDR3, the DNA is TGCGCCAGCAGAAAGAGGACAGGGTCATCCTACGAGCAGTACTTC. Its protein product is CASRKRTGSSYEQYF.

The chain couples TRBV19 to TRBJ2-1; perhaps TRBD2 as D (6 bases). Looked up from germline, CDR1 is LNHDA and CDR2 is SQIVND (reference sequence). V lost 3 bases and J 2 bases, leaving 14 bases between the germline ends. CDR3 size: 16 residues. The CDR3 sequence is CASSIGLPDPYNEQFF. In DNA, the CDR3 is TGTGCCAGTAGTATTGGACTACCCGACCCCTACAATGAGCAGTTCTTC.